One sample yielded the 32 T cell receptor beta chains listed below, sequenced in a study of blood T cell repertoires in COVID-19. Sequencing used immunoSEQ multiplex PCR; TCRdb keeps in-frame clones, though not all of them. The sample records over 100,000 clones, 86% being singletons. The sequencing input was peripheral blood. These receptors were obtained from a woman between 70 and 85 years old with COVID-19, enrolled during active disease.

This sequence joins TRBV10-2 and TRBJ1-1; 10 nucleotides align to TRBD1. This CDR3 has 15 amino acids. V dropped 6 bases and J dropped 0; count of bases not matched to a gene: 4. The germline CDR1 and CDR2 sequences are WSHSY and SAAADI. In nucleotides, the CDR3 is TGCGCCAGCAGAGGGACAGGGGATATGAACACTGAAGCTTTCTTT. This encodes CASRGTGDMNTEAFF.

The CDR3 spells CASSEMRVGLSRNTIYF. CDR3 in DNA: TGTGCCAGCAGTGAAATGAGGGTGGGTCTCTCGAGAAACACCATATATTTT. The genes are TRBV6-1 and TRBJ1-3, with D unclear. V lost 2 bases to trimming and J lost 5 bases, with 19 bases between them. Germline lookup yields CDR1 MNHNS and CDR2 SASEGT. The CDR3 runs 17 residues.

The genes are TRBV19 and TRBJ2-1; D might be TRBD1 (8 bases). This CDR3 contains 15 residues. Germline V gene sequence: CDR1 LNHDA, CDR2 SQIVND (reference sequence). Trimming removed 4 bases from V and 8 bases from J, with 18 bases in between. CDR3 nucleotide sequence: TGTGCCAGTAGTAGGGGGAGACAGGGGAGGGATGAGCAGTTCTTC. Protein: CASSRGRQGRDEQFF.

This clone was counted a few times. The chain links TRBV5-6 to TRBJ1-5; D gene uncertain. Trimming took 0 bases from V and 3 from J, leaving 7 bases between them. There are 14 residues in the CDR3. Per germline, CDR1 SGHDT and CDR2 YYEEEE. The CDR3 region has the DNA TGTGCCAGCAGCTTGGGGCAGTCCAATCAGCCCCAGCATTTT. It encodes CASSLGQSNQPQHF.

This clone appeared a few times. V and J are TRBV6-5 and TRBJ1-4, with TRBD1 as a possible D gene (5 bases). Germline V lookup: CDR1 MNHEY, CDR2 SVGAGI. This CDR3 has 15 amino acids. Trimming removed 5 bases from V and 7 bases from J, with 17 bases in between. The CDR3 loop is CASSIGPTGGEKLFF. CDR3 DNA: TGTGCCAGCAGTATCGGACCCACGGGGGGTGAAAAACTGTTTTTT.

This clone was picked up one time. This chain joins TRBV19 and TRBJ1-1; D possibly corresponds to TRBD1 (6 bases). The CDR3 runs 13 residues. Trimming shortened V by 5 bases and J by 4 bases, and 11 bases separated the two germline ends. The V gene's germline CDR1 is LNHDA and CDR2 SQIVND (reference sequence). The CDR3 DNA is TGTGCCAGTAGTCCAACAGGGATCACTGAAGCTTTCTTT. Translation: CASSPTGITEAFF.

Only a few counts were recorded for this clone. This rearrangement joins TRBV28 to TRBJ1-3; D unclear. Germline V lookup: CDR1 MDHEN, CDR2 SYDVKM. The CDR3 consists of 14 residues. Between the trimmed V and J ends, which lost 8 bases and 4 bases, there was a span of 15 bases. CDR3 region: CASVRTADGNTIYF. The CDR3 DNA sequence: TGTGCCAGCGTACGAACAGCGGACGGAAACACCATATATTTT.

The chain has TRBV6-1 and TRBJ1-2, with 8 positions matching TRBD1. The CDR3 totals 17 residues. The germline CDR1 and CDR2 sequences are MNHNS and SASEGT. V lost 3 bases, J lost 2 bases, and 11 bases stayed unmatched. CDR3 DNA: TGTGCCAGCAGTGACCTCCGGACAGGGCGGTTGAACTATGGCTACACCTTC. This translates into CASSDLRTGRLNYGYTF.

This chain links TRBV18 with TRBJ1-3; maybe TRBD1 (6 bases). CDR1 and CDR2 (germline): KGHSH, LQKENI. Trimming removed 4 bases at V and 0 bases at J, with 7 bases between. CDR3 length: 14 amino acids. Here the CDR3 DNA reads TGTGCCAGCTCACAGGACAGCTCTGGAAACACCATATATTTT. This translates into CASSQDSSGNTIYF.

This chain connects TRBV3-1 (or the pseudogene TRBV3-2) to TRBJ1-2; 9 nucleotides match TRBD1. Germline loops: CDR1 LGHDT, CDR2 YNNKEL (reference sequence). Unmatched junction bases numbered 4, after V lost 2 bases and J lost 3 bases. The CDR3 is 15 residues long. CDR3 in amino acids: CASSQFDRGDYGYTF. Here the CDR3 DNA reads TGTGCCAGCAGCCAATTCGACAGGGGGGACTATGGCTACACCTTC.

The CDR3: CATSDPTRANYGYTF. Written as DNA, the CDR3 is TGTGCCACCAGTGATCCCACCCGAGCTAACTATGGCTACACCTTC. The chain is built from TRBV24-1 and TRBJ1-2; D is unclear. Trimming stripped 3 bases from V and 0 bases from J, with 10 bases between. The CDR3 spans 15 residues. Germline assignment: CDR1 KGHDR and CDR2 SFDVKD.

This clone was recorded a few times. The chain links TRBV24-1 to TRBJ1-1; no clear D. The CDR3 extends over 12 amino acids. Germline CDR1 reads KGHDR; CDR2 reads SFDVKD. Trimming took 6 bases from V and 1 from J, leaving 5 bases between them. CDR3 in DNA: TGTGCCACCAGTTTATGGAACACTGAAGCTTTCTTT. Protein: CATSLWNTEAFF.

The gene calls are TRBV6-6 and TRBJ1-1; D unclear. Between the trimmed V and J ends, which lost 6 bases and 0 bases, there was a span of 14 bases. CDR1 MNHNY and CDR2 SVGAGI come from the germline V gene (reference sequence). The CDR3 covers 15 residues. CDR3 in DNA: TGTGCCAGCAGACCCCCGCAGGATATGAACACTGAAGCTTTCTTT. Protein sequence: CASRPPQDMNTEAFF.

The chain carries TRBV19 and TRBJ2-7, with a possible D match to TRBD1 (6 bases). Trimming stripped 10 bases from V and 2 bases from J, with 18 bases between. Looked up from germline, CDR1 is LNHDA and CDR2 is SQIVND (reference sequence). The CDR3 contains 14 residues. CDR3 protein: CATRRDTVPYEQYF. The DNA for the CDR3 is TGTGCCACCCGTCGGGACACCGTTCCCTACGAGCAGTACTTC.

The chain recombines TRBV7-9 with TRBJ2-1; 8 nucleotides agree with TRBD1. The CDR3 is made up of 14 amino acids. CDR1 is SEHNR and CDR2 is FQNEAQ in the germline V gene (reference sequence). J was trimmed by 5 bases and V by 5 bases; bases with no gene match: 5. The CDR3 nucleotides are TGTGCCAGCAGCAACAGGGGGAACCACAATGAGCAGTTCTTC. Translating it yields CASSNRGNHNEQFF. The variable domain in full, completed from reference TRBV7-9 and TRBJ2-1, reads DTGVSQNPRHKITKRGQNVTFRCDPISEHNRLYWYRQTLGQGPEFLTYFQNEAQLEKSRLLSDRFSAERPKGSFSTLEIQRTEQGDSAMYLCASSNRGNHNEQFFGPGTRLTVL.

The genes are TRBV30 and TRBJ1-5; D perhaps matches TRBD1 (6 bases). Germline V gene data show CDR1 as GTSNPN and CDR2 as SVGIG (reference sequence). This CDR3 has 13 amino acids. V was trimmed by 3 bases and J by 9 bases, leaving 15 bases between them. CDR3 sequence: CAWSTTGNRPQHF. The CDR3 DNA is TGTGCCTGGAGCACCACAGGGAACCGGCCCCAGCATTTT.

The chain couples TRBV4-1 to TRBJ1-6; TRBD1 might be the D (6 bases). V lost 0 bases and J lost 4, with 19 bases in between. This CDR3 is 19 amino acids long. Germline V gene data show CDR1 as MGHRA and CDR2 as YSYEKL. The CDR3 sequence: CASSQDPRGRGGYNSPLHF. The CDR3 region has the DNA TGCGCCAGCAGCCAAGATCCCAGGGGAAGGGGAGGGTATAATTCACCCCTCCACTTT.

The V gene is TRBV6-5, the J gene TRBJ1-5; maybe TRBD1 (5 bases). The CDR3 totals 13 residues. Germline V lookup: CDR1 MNHEY, CDR2 SVGAGI. V lost 6 bases and J lost 2, with 8 bases in between. The CDR3 sequence is CASRSQGNQPQHF. For the CDR3, the DNA is TGTGCCAGCAGGTCACAGGGCAATCAGCCCCAGCATTTT.

This chain links TRBV3-1 (or the pseudogene TRBV3-2) with TRBJ1-6, with TRBD1 as a possible D gene (5 bases). Per the germline V gene, CDR1 is LGHDT and CDR2 is YNNKEL (reference sequence). V was clipped by 1 base and J by 7 bases, with 14 bases between them. The CDR3 contains 16 residues. The CDR3 region is CASSQVPGGRNSPLHF. CDR3 in DNA: TGTGCCAGCAGCCAAGTACCTGGGGGGAGGAATTCACCCCTCCACTTT.

This chain links TRBV25-1 with TRBJ2-7, with D uncertain. The CDR3 contains 14 residues. Deletions cut 5 bases from V and 0 bases from J, with 11 bases between. CDR1 and CDR2 from the germline V gene are MGHDK and SYGVNS. CDR3 DNA: TGTGCCAGCAGTAGCAGTCCTAGCTCCTACGAGCAGTACTTC. As protein: CASSSSPSSYEQYF.

The chain combines TRBV5-1 with TRBJ2-3; D is possibly TRBD2 (7 bases). The CDR3 contains 16 residues. V was trimmed by 1 base and J by 6 bases, leaving 18 bases between them. Germline loops: CDR1 SGHRS, CDR2 YFSETQ. The CDR3 here is CASSLQGGAVLDTQYF. The CDR3, as DNA: TGCGCCAGCAGCTTGCAAGGGGGGGCGGTTTTGGATACGCAGTATTTT.

This chain links TRBV7-9 with TRBJ1-1; TRBD1 aligns across 8 bases. Germline lookup yields CDR1 SEHNR and CDR2 FQNEAQ (reference sequence). The CDR3 is 13 residues long. With V trimmed by 10 bases and J by 3 bases, 7 bases remained unmatched. The CDR3 DNA follows: TGTGCCATACGTTCGACAGGGGACACTGAAGCTTTCTTT. Protein: CAIRSTGDTEAFF.

V is TRBV7-3 and J is TRBJ1-1; a weak D match, TRBD1 (5 bases). Trimming removed 4 bases at V and 4 bases at J, with 13 bases between. The CDR3 runs 14 residues. In germline, CDR1 is SGHTA, CDR2 FQGTGA. The CDR3 region has the DNA TGTGCCAGCAGCTCCGGGGGGGGTCCCACTGAAGCTTTCTTT. Translation gives CASSSGGGPTEAFF.

This rearrangement joins TRBV12-3 or TRBV12-4 to TRBJ2-1; no clear D. The CDR3 loop spans 12 amino acids. The V and J ends lost 8 bases and 4 bases respectively, with 9 bases between them. Here the CDR3 reads CASGLGYNEQFF. For the CDR3, the DNA is TGTGCCAGCGGCCTCGGGTACAATGAGCAGTTCTTC.

This clone has just a few counts. J is TRBJ2-1 and V is TRBV7-2; D gene uncertain. The CDR3 loop spans 13 amino acids. CDR1 SGHTA and CDR2 FQGNSA come from the germline V gene. V lost 1 base, J lost 9 bases, and 10 bases lay in between. The CDR3 nucleotides read TGTGCCAGCAGCTTAGGGAGCTGGGTTGAGCAGTTCTTC. Translated, it gives CASSLGSWVEQFF.

The CDR3 loop reads CASSEGQGNEKLFF. The CDR3 DNA reads as TGTGCCAGCAGCGAGGGACAGGGGAATGAAAAACTGTTTTTT. This chain links TRBV7-9 with TRBJ1-4; TRBD1 matches 10 bases. Germline CDR1 is SEHNR and CDR2 is FQNEAQ (reference sequence). This CDR3 is built from 14 residues. V lost 5 bases, J lost 5 bases, and 2 bases stayed unmatched.

The genes are TRBV10-2 and TRBJ1-4; 10 bases fit TRBD1. Looked up from germline, CDR1 is WSHSY and CDR2 is SAAADI. The CDR3 extends over 15 amino acids. Trimming took 6 bases from V and 6 from J; bases not matched to a gene: 7. CDR3 nucleotide sequence: TGCGCCAGCAGGCCCTTCGGACAGGGGGATGAAAAACTGTTTTTT. Its protein is CASRPFGQGDEKLFF.

The V call is TRBV6-5, the J call TRBJ2-7; 9 nucleotides match TRBD1. The CDR3 is 14 residues long. The V gene's germline CDR1 is MNHEY and CDR2 SVGAGI. V gave up 9 bases and J gave up 6 bases; unmatched junction bases: 12. Here the CDR3 reads CASPPTGGVREQYF. In DNA, the CDR3 is TGTGCCAGTCCCCCGACAGGGGGGGTACGCGAGCAGTACTTC.

The chain employs TRBV28 and TRBJ1-2; maybe TRBD1 (5 bases). Germline loops: CDR1 MDHEN, CDR2 SYDVKM. Trimming pared 5 bases from V and 5 bases from J, leaving 9 bases between. The CDR3 has 12 amino acids. CDR3 sequence: CASSRQPYGYTF. The CDR3 bases are TGTGCCAGCAGTAGACAGCCATATGGCTACACCTTC.

The chain is built from TRBV18 and TRBJ1-1; tentatively, D is TRBD1 (6 bases). This CDR3 comprises 15 residues. Germline-derived CDR1 and CDR2 are KGHSH and LQKENI. V was clipped by 6 bases and J by 1 base, with 15 bases between them. CDR3 nucleotides: TGTGCCAGCTCCTATTCAGGGGCCAAGAACACTGAAGCTTTCTTT. Translating gives CASSYSGAKNTEAFF. The full variable domain, with the rest looked up from reference TRBV18 and TRBJ1-1, is NAGVMQNPRHLVRRRGQEARLRCSPMKGHSHVYWYRQLPEEGLKFMVYLQKENIIDESGMPKERFSAEFPKEGPSILRIQQVVRGDSAAYFCASSYSGAKNTEAFFGQGTRLTVV.

CDR3 DNA: TGTGCCAGCAGTTACGGACAGCTCCAAGAGACCCAGTACTTC. Its translation: CASSYGQLQETQYF. V and J are TRBV6-6 and TRBJ2-5, with D possibly being TRBD1 (6 bases). Germline V gene lookup returns CDR1 MNHNY and CDR2 SVGAGI (reference sequence). Trimming left V 2 bases short and J 1 base short, with 8 bases between. This CDR3 region has 14 residues.

The V and J genes are TRBV28 and TRBJ2-5, with TRBD2 matching 7 bases. CDR3 length: 16 residues. The germline CDR1 and CDR2 sequences are MDHEN and SYDVKM. The V segment lost 4 bases and the J segment 1 base; nucleotides outside the gene matches: 9. CDR3 sequence reads: CASSYTGPGGQETQYF. The CDR3 DNA is TGTGCCAGCAGTTACACGGGACCGGGGGGCCAAGAGACCCAGTACTTC.